The clone carrying this T cell receptor (beta chain) appeared a single time. Its cognate antigen is unknown. TCRdb re-analysed the RT-PCR reads in MiXCR, keeping a single row per CDR3 protein. The sample includes around 790,000 distinct CDR3 sequences, 21% seen only once; the top ten take about 9.4%. This sample was included in a study of response to subunit inactivated influenza vaccine. Study-wide results and caveats: It was the authors' suggestion that each seasonal influenza vaccination recruits few new T cells.

Trimming removed 5 bases from V and 7 bases from J; junction bases left unmatched: 14. The CDR3 spans 17 residues. Germline lookup yields CDR1 WNHNN and CDR2 SYGVQD (reference sequence). This sequence originates from a man aged 50 to 60 who received an inactivated influenza vaccine. This sequence joins TRBV10-1 and TRBJ2-2, with 9 positions matching TRBD1. The input for sequencing was PBMCs from blood, taken roughly 5 days after vaccination. CDR3 in DNA: TGCGCCAGCAGTCGCCTCCCCGGGACAGGGACGGTCGGGGAGCTGTTTTTT. Its protein product is CASSRLPGTGTVGELFF.